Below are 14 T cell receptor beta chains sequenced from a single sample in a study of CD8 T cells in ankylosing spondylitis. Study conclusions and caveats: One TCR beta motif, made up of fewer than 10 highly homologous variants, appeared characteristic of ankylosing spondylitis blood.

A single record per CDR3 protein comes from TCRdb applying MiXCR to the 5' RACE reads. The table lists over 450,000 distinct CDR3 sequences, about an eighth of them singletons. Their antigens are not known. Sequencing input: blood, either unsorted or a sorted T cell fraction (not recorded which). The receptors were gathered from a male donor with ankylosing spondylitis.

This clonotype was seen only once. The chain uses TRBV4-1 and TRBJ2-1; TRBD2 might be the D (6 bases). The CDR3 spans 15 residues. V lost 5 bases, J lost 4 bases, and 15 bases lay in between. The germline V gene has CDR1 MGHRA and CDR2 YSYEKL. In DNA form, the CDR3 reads TGCGCCAGCAGCTTGGGGGGATTCGGGTACAATGAGCAGTTCTTC. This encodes CASSLGGFGYNEQFF.

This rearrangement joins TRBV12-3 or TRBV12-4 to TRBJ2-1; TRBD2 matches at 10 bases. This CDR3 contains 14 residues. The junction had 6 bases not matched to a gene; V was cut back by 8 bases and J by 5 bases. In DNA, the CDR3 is TGTGCCAGCGTACTAGCGGGGAAGAACAATGAGCAGTTCTTC. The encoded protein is CASVLAGKNNEQFF.

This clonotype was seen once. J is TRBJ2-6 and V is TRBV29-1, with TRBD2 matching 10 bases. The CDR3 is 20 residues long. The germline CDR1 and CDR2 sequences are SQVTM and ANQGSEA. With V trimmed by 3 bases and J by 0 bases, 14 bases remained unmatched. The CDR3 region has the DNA TGCAGCGTTGAGGACCCCGGGACTAGCGCATCGATCTCTGGGGCCAACGTCCTGACTTTC. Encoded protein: CSVEDPGTSASISGANVLTF.

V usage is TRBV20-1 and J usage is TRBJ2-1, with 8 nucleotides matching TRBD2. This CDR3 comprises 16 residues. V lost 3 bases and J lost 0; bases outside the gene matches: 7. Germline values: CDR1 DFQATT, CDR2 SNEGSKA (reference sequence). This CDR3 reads CSASVPLAGSYNEQFF. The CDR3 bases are TGCAGTGCTAGTGTCCCCCTAGCGGGCTCCTACAATGAGCAGTTCTTC.

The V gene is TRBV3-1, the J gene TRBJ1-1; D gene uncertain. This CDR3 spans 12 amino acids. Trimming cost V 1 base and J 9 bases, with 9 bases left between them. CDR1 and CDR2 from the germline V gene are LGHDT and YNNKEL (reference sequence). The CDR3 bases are TGTGCCAGCAGCCAAGTTGAGGCTCAAGCTTTCTTT. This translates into CASSQVEAQAFF.

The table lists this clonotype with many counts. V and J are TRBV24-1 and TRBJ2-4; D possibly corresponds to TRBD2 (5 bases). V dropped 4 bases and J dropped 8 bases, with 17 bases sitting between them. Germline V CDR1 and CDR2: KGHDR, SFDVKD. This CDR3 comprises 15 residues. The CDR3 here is CATSDPTRGKDIQYF. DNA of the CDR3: TGTGCCACCAGTGACCCGACTCGAGGGAAGGACATTCAGTACTTC.

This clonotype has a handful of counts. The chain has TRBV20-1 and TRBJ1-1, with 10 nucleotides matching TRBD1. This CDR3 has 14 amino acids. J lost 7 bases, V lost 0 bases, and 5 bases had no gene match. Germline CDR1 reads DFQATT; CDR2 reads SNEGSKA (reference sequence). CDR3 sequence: CSARDRDRGGEAFF. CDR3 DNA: TGCAGTGCTAGAGATAGGGACAGGGGCGGTGAAGCTTTCTTT.

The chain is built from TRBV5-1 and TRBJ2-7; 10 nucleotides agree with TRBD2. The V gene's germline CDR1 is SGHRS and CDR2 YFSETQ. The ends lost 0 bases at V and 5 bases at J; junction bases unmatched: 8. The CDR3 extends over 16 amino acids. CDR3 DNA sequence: TGCGCCAGCAGCTTGGAAGGGGCTAGCGGGAGCGACGAGCAGTACTTC. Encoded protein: CASSLEGASGSDEQYF. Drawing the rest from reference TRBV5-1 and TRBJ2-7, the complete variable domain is KAGVTQTPRYLIKTRGQQVTLSCSPISGHRSVSWYQQTPGQGLQFLFEYFSETQRNKGNFPGRFSGRQFSNSRSEMNVSTLELGDSALYLCASSLEGASGSDEQYFGPGTRLTVT.

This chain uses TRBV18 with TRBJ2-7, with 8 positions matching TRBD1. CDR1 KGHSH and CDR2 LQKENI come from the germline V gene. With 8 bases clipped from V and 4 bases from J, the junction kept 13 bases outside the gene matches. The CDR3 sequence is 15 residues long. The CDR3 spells CASAVGQGSVYEQYV. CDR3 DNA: TGTGCCAGCGCGGTAGGACAGGGAAGTGTGTACGAGCAGTACGTC.

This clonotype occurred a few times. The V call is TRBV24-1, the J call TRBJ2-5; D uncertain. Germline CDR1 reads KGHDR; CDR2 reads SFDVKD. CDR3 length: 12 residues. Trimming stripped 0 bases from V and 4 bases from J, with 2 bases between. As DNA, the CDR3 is TGTGCCACCAGTGATTTGAGAGAGACCCAGTACTTC. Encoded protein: CATSDLRETQYF.

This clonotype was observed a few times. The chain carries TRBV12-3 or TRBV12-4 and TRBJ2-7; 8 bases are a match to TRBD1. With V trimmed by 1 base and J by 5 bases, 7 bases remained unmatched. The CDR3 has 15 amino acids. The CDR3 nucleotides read TGTGCCAGCAGTTTAGGCAGGGGGCAACTGGACGAGCAGTACTTC. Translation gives CASSLGRGQLDEQYF.

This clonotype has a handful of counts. The CDR3 nucleotides are TGTGCCAGCAGCTTGGCCGGTAGCGGTGAGAATGAGCAGTTCTTC. It specifies CASSLAGSGENEQFF. J is TRBJ2-1 and V is TRBV5-8, with D perhaps matching TRBD2 (6 bases). CDR3 size: 15 residues. Between the trimmed V and J ends, which lost 0 bases and 7 bases, there was a span of 14 bases. From germline, CDR1 is SGHTS and CDR2 YDEGEE. The whole variable domain, remainder taken from reference TRBV5-8 and TRBJ2-1, is EAGVTQSPTHLIKTRGQQATLRCSPISGHTSVYWYQQALGLGLQFLLWYDEGEERNRGNFPPRFSGRQFPNYSSELNVNALELEDSALYLCASSLAGSGENEQFFGPGTRLTVL.

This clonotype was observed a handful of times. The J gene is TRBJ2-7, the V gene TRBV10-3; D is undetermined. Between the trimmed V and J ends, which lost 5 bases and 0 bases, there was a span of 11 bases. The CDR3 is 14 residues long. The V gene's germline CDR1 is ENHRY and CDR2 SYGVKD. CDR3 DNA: TGTGCCATCAGTAGCTACGAGAGCTCCTACGAGCAGTACTTC. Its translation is CAISSYESSYEQYF.

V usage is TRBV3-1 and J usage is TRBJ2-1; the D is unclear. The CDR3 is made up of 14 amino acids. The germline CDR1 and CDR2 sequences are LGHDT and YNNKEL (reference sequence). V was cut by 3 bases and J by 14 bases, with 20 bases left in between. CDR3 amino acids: CASSHVGPPSKKFF. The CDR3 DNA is TGTGCCAGCAGCCACGTTGGCCCACCTTCTAAAAAGTTCTTC.